This entry lists 7 T cell receptor beta chains sequenced from one sample in a study of blood T cell repertoires in COVID-19. Clones were sequenced by immunoSEQ multiplex PCR, and TCRdb holds only the in-frame ones, with some missing. The data show over 55,000 clones, with 88% seen just once and approximately 4.3% held by the top ten. Sequencing was performed on peripheral blood. The receptors originated from a human donor in a cohort sampled during active COVID-19.

The rearrangement links TRBV10-2 to TRBJ1-6; D is perhaps TRBD1 (5 bases). Germline V gene lookup returns CDR1 WSHSY and CDR2 SAAADI. The CDR3 consists of 13 residues. Trimming removed 9 bases at V and 7 bases at J, with 13 bases between. CDR3: CASLQVNNSPLHF. The CDR3 DNA follows: TGCGCCAGTCTACAGGTCAACAATTCACCCCTCCACTTT.

The CDR3 nucleotides read TGTGCCAGCAGCTTTCTTCCAGGGGGCGGAGAGACCCAGTACTTC. Residues: CASSFLPGGGETQYF. The chain uses TRBV11-2 and TRBJ2-5, with 8 bases that match TRBD1. The CDR3 is 15 residues long. Germline V gene data show CDR1 as SGHAT and CDR2 as FQNNGV. With 3 bases clipped from V and 4 bases from J, the junction kept 7 bases outside the gene matches.

V is TRBV15 and J is TRBJ2-3; 8 bases agree with TRBD2. The germline gives CDR1 LNHNV, CDR2 YYDKDF (reference sequence). J gave up 1 base and V 2 bases, and 11 bases lay outside the gene matches. The CDR3 totals 18 residues. Here the CDR3 reads CATSRYGGGAPGTDTQYF. Written as DNA, the CDR3 is TGTGCCACCAGCAGATACGGGGGGGGAGCCCCTGGCACAGATACGCAGTATTTT.

The J gene is TRBJ2-6, the V gene TRBV7-2; 7 bases are a match to TRBD2. The trim removed 3 bases at V and 0 bases at J, leaving 5 bases unmatched. The CDR3 is 17 residues long. Germline V gene lookup returns CDR1 SGHTA and CDR2 FQGNSA. The DNA for the CDR3 is TGTGCCAGCAGCTTCGGGACTATAGGCTCTGGGGCCAACGTCCTGACTTTC. Translated, it gives CASSFGTIGSGANVLTF.

Only a few counts were recorded for this clone. CDR3 sequence (DNA): TGTGCCAGCTCAGGGCAGGGGAAGGTGGGGCAGTACTTC. Translated, it gives CASSGQGKVGQYF. This chain connects TRBV18 to TRBJ2-7, with a possible D match to TRBD1 (6 bases). The CDR3 contains 13 residues. Germline V lookup: CDR1 KGHSH, CDR2 LQKENI. V was clipped by 5 bases and J by 9 bases, with 17 bases between them.

This clone was recorded only once. The chain employs TRBV5-1 and TRBJ2-1, with 10 bases aligning to TRBD2. The CDR3 extends over 14 amino acids. V lost 3 bases, J lost 7 bases, and 4 bases stayed unmatched. From germline, CDR1 is SGHRS and CDR2 YFSETQ. The CDR3 nucleotides are TGCGCCAGCAGCTCTAGCGGGAGAGGAAATGAGCAGTTCTTC. Translating it yields CASSSSGRGNEQFF.

By share, this clone counts as medium-sized. This chain joins TRBV6-5 and TRBJ1-2; D gene ambiguous. Trimming took 7 bases from V and 2 from J, leaving 11 bases between them. The CDR3 length is 13 residues. CDR1 is MNHEY, CDR2 SVGAGI, per germline. Here the CDR3 reads CASTIRVNYGYTF. In DNA, the CDR3 is TGTGCCAGCACGATCCGGGTCAACTATGGCTACACCTTC.